This T cell receptor beta chain is from a study of response to subunit inactivated influenza vaccine. The CDR3 contains 13 residues. CDR1 is MNHNY, CDR2 SVGAGI, per germline (reference sequence). V was trimmed by 5 bases and J by 1 base, leaving 9 bases between them. TCRdb reprocessed the RT-PCR reads via MiXCR and lists one record per CDR3 protein. The sample contains under 550,000 distinct CDR3 sequences, approximately 7.3% of which appear only once. This clonotype was observed many times. This specimen consisted of PBMCs from blood, obtained around 25 months after vaccination. This rearrangement joins TRBV6-6 to TRBJ2-7; weak D call: TRBD1 (5 bases). The source is a man aged 45 to 70 who received an inactivated influenza vaccine. As DNA, the CDR3 is TGTGCCAGCAGTCGTCAGGGATCCTACGAGCAGTACTTC. Translated: CASSRQGSYEQYF.